The clone carrying this T cell receptor (beta chain) was seen a few times. Antigen unknown. The record originates from a study of response to subunit inactivated influenza vaccine. TCRdb redid the calling of the RT-PCR reads with MiXCR, one entry per CDR3 protein. The sample lists about 700,000 distinct CDR3 sequences; less than 20% were seen once. The CDR3 is 15 residues long. The V gene's germline CDR1 is SGHAT and CDR2 FQNNGV. Between the trimmed V and J ends, which lost 5 bases and 4 bases, there was a span of 15 bases. Notes on the study in general: It was the authors' suggestion that each seasonal influenza vaccination recruits few new T cells.

The source of this sequence is a man aged 50 to 60 who received an inactivated influenza vaccine. Source: PBMCs from blood, taken roughly 13 days after vaccination. The chain couples TRBV11-2 to TRBJ2-1; D might be TRBD1 or TRBD2, each matching 7 bases. Written as DNA, the CDR3 is TGTGCCAGCAGCACCAACAGGGGAGGGTACAATGAGCAGTTCTTC. Amino acids: CASSTNRGGYNEQFF. The entire variable domain, with the rest obtained from reference TRBV11-2 and TRBJ2-1, is as follows: EAGVAQSPRYKIIEKRQSVAFWCNPISGHATLYWYQQILGQGPKLLIQFQNNGVVDDSQLPKDRFSAERLKGVDSTLKIQPAKLEDSAVYLCASSTNRGGYNEQFFGPGTRLTVL.